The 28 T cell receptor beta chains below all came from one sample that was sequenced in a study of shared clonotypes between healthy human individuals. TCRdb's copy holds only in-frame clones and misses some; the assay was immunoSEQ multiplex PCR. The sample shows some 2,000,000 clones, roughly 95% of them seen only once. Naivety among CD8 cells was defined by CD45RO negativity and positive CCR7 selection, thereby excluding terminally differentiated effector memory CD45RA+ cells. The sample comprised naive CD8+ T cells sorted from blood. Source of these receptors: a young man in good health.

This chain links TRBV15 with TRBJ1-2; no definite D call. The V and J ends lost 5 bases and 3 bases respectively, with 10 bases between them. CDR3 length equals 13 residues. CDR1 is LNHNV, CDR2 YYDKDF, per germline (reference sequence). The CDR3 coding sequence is TGTGCCACCAGCTCTGATGTGTACTATGGCTACACCTTC. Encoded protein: CATSSDVYYGYTF.

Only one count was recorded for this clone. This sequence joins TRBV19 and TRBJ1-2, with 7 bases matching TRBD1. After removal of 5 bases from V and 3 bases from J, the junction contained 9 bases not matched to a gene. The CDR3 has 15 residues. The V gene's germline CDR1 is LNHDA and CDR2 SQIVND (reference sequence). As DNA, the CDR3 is TGTGCCAGTAGTCTCCAGTCAGGGGGATACTATGGCTACACCTTC. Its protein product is CASSLQSGGYYGYTF.

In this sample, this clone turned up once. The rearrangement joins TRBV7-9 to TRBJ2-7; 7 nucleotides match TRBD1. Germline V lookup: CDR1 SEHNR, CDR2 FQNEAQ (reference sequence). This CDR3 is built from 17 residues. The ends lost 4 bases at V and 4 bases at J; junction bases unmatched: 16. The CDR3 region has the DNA TGTGCCAGCAGCTCCCCTGAGGACAGGCCGTTTGAATACGAGCAGTACTTC. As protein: CASSSPEDRPFEYEQYF.

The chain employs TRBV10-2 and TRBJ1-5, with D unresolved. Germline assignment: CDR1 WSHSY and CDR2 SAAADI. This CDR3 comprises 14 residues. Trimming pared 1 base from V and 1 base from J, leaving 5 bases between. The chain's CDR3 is CASSELQSNQPQHF. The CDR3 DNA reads TGCGCCAGCAGTGAGTTACAGAGCAATCAGCCCCAGCATTTT.

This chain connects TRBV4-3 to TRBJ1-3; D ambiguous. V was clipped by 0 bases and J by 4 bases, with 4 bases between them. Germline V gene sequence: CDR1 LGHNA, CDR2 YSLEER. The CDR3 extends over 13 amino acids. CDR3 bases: TGCGCCAGCAGCCAAGATATGGGAAACACCATATATTTT. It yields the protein CASSQDMGNTIYF.

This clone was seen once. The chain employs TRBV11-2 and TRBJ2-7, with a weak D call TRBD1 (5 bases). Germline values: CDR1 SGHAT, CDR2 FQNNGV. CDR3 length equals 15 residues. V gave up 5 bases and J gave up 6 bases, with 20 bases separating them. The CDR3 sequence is CASSTGLQVYGEQYF. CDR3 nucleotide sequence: TGTGCCAGCAGCACCGGCCTACAGGTCTACGGCGAGCAGTACTTC.

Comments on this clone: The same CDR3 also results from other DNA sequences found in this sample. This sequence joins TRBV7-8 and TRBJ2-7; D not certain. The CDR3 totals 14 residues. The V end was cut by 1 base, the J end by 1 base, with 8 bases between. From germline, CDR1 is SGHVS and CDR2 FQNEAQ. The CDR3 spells CASSLEGLSYEQYF. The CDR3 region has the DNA TGTGCCAGCAGCTTAGAGGGTCTTTCCTACGAGCAGTACTTC. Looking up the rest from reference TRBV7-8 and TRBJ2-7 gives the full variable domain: GAGVSQSPRYKVAKRGQDVALRCDPISGHVSLFWYQQALGQGPEFLTYFQNEAQLDKSGLPSDRFFAERPEGSVSTLKIQRTQQEDSAVYLCASSLEGLSYEQYFGPGTRLTVT.

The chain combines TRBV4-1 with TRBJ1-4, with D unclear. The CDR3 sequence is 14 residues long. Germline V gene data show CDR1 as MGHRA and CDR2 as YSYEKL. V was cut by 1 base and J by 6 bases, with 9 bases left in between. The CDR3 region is CASSQGAGYEKLFF. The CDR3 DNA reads TGCGCCAGCAGCCAAGGTGCCGGGTATGAAAAACTGTTTTTT.

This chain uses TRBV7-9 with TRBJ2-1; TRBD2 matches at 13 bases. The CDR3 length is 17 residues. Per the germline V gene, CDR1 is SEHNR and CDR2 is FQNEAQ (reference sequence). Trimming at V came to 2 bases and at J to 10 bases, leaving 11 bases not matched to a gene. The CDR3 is CASSLPTSGGLRDEQFF. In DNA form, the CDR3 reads TGTGCCAGCAGCTTACCGACTAGCGGGGGGCTGAGGGACGAGCAGTTCTTC.

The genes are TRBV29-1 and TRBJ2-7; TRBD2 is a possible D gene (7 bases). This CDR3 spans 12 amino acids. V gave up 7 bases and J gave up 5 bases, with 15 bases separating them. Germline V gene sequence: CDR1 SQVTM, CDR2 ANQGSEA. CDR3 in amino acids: CSGGGRADEQYF. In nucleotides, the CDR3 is TGCAGCGGGGGGGGCAGGGCGGACGAGCAGTACTTC.

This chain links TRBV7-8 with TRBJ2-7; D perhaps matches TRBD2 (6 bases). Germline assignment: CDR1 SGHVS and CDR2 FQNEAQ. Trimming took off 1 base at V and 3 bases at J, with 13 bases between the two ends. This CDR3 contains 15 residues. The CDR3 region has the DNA TGTGCCAGCAGCTTAGGCGGGGACCGAAGCTACGAGCAGTACTTC. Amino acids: CASSLGGDRSYEQYF.

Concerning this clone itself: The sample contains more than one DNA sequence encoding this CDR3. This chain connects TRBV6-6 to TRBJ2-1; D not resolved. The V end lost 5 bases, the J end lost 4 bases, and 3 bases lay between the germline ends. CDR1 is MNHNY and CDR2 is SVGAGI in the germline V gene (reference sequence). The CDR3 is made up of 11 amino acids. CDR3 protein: CASSQYNEQFF. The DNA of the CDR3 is TGTGCCAGCAGTCAATACAATGAGCAGTTCTTC.

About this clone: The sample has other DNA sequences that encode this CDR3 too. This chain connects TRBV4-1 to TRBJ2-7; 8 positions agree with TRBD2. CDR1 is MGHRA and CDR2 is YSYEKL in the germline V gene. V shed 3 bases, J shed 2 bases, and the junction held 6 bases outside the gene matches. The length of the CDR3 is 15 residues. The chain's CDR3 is CASSQGAGVAYEQYF. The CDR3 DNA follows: TGCGCCAGCAGCCAGGGAGCGGGAGTAGCCTACGAGCAGTACTTC.

CDR3 in DNA: TGTGCCAGCAGTGCGACATACCCTAGCACAGATACGCAGTATTTT. It translates to CASSATYPSTDTQYF. The chain couples TRBV2 to TRBJ2-3; D uncertain. Looked up from germline, CDR1 is SNHLY and CDR2 is FYNNEI. Trimming left V 4 bases short and J 0 bases short, with 11 bases between. The CDR3 totals 15 residues.

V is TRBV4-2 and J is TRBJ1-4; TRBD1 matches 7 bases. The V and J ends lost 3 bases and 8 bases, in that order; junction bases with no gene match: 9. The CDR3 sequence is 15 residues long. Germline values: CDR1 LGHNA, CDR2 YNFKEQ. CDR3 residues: CASSQETGWVEKLFF. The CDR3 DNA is TGTGCCAGCAGCCAGGAGACAGGGTGGGTGGAAAAACTGTTTTTT.

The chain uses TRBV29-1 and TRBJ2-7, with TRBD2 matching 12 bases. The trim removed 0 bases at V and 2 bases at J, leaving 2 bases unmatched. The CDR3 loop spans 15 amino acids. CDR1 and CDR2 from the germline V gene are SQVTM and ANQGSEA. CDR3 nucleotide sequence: TGCAGCGTTGAAGAAAGGACTAGCGGGACCTACGAGCAGTACTTC. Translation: CSVEERTSGTYEQYF.

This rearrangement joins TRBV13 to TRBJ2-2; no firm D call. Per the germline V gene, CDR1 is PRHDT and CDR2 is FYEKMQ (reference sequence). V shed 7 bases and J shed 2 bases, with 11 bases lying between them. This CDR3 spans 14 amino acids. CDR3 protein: CASKESENTGELFF. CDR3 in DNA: TGTGCCAGCAAAGAAAGCGAAAACACCGGGGAGCTGTTTTTT.

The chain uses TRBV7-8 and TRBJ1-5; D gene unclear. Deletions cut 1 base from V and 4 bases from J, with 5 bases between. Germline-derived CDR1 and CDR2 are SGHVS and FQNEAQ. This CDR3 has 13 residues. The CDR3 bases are TGTGCCAGCAGCTTAGAATGGAATCAGCCCCAGCATTTT. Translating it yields CASSLEWNQPQHF.

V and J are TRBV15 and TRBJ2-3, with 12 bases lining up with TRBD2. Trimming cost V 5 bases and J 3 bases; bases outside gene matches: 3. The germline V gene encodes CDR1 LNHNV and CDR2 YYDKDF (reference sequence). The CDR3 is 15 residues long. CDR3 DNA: TGTGCCACCAGCGTCGGACTAGCGGGGACAGATACGCAGTATTTT. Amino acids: CATSVGLAGTDTQYF.

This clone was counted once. The CDR3: CASSYVTSVYNEQFF. In DNA form, the CDR3 reads TGTGCCAGCAGTTACGTAACTAGCGTCTACAATGAGCAGTTCTTC. The chain combines TRBV6-5 with TRBJ2-1; 7 nucleotides line up with TRBD2. Germline V gives CDR1 MNHEY, CDR2 SVGAGI. The CDR3 spans 15 residues. With 2 bases clipped from V and 3 bases from J, the junction kept 4 bases outside the gene matches.

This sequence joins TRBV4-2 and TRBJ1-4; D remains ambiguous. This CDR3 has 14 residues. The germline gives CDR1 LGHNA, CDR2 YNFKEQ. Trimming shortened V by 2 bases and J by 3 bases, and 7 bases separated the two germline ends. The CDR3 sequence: CASSQPVPNEKLFF. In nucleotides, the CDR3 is TGTGCCAGCAGCCAACCAGTGCCTAATGAAAAACTGTTTTTT.

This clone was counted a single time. The CDR3 DNA follows: TGTGCCAGCAGCGTAAGTGAACAGAGGAAGCTTTATGGCTACACCTTC. Translating gives CASSVSEQRKLYGYTF. The V and J genes are TRBV9 and TRBJ1-2; D unresolved. V lost 1 base to trimming and J lost 5 bases, with 18 bases between them. There are 16 residues in the CDR3. CDR1 SGDLS and CDR2 YYNGEE come from the germline V gene.

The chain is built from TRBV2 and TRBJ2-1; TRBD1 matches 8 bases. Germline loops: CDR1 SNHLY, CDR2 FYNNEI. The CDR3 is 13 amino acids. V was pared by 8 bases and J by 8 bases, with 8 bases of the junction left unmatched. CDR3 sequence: CASQGAFSDEQFF. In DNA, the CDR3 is TGTGCCAGCCAGGGGGCGTTCAGCGATGAGCAGTTCTTC.

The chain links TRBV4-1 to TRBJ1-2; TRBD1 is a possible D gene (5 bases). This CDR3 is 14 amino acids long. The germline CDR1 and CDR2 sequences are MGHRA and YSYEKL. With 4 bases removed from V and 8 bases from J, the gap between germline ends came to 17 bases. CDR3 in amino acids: CASSPPGGSGGYTF. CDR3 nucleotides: TGCGCCAGCAGCCCGCCTGGGGGGTCGGGCGGCTACACCTTC.

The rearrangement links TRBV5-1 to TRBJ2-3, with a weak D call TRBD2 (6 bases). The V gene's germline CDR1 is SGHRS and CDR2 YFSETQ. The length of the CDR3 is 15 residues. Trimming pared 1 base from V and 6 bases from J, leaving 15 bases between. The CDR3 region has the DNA TGCGCCAGCAGCTTGTCGAGGGAGCGGGTGGATACGCAGTATTTT. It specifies CASSLSRERVDTQYF.

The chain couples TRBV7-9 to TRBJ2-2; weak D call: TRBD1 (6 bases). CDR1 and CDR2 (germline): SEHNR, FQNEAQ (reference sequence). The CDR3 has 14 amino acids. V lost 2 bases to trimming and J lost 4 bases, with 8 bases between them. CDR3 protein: CASSLPTGTGELFF. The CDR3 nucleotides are TGTGCCAGCAGCTTACCGACAGGCACCGGGGAGCTGTTTTTT.

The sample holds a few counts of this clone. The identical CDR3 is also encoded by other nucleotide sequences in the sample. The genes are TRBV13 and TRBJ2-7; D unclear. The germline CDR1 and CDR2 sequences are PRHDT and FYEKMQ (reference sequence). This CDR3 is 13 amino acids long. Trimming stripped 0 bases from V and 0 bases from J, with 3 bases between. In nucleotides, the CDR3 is TGTGCCAGCAGCTTAGGCTCCTCCTACGAGCAGTACTTC. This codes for CASSLGSSYEQYF.

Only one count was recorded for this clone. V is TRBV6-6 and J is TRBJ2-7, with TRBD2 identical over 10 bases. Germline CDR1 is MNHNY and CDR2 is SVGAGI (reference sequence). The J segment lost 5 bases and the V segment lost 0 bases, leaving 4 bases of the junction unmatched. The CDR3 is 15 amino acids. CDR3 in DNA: TGTGCCAGCAGTTACTCTGGGACTAGCGTCGACGAGCAGTACTTC. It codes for CASSYSGTSVDEQYF.